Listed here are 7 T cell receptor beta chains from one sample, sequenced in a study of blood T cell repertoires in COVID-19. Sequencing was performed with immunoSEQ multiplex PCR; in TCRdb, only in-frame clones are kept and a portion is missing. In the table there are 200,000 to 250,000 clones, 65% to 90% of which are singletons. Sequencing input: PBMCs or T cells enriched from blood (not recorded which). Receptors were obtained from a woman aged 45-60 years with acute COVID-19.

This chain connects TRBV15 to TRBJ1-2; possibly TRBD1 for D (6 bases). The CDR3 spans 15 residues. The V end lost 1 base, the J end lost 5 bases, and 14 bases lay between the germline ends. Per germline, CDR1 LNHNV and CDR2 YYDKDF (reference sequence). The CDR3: CATSRAGGQTYGYTF. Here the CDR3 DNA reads TGTGCCACCAGCAGAGCCGGAGGACAGACTTATGGCTACACCTTC.

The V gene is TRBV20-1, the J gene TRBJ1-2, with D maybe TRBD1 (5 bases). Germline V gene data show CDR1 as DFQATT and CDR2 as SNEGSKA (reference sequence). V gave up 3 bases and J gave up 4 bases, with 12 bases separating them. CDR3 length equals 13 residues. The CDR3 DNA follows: TGCAGTGCTAGTAAGGCAGGGTCCTATGGCTACACCTTC. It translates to CSASKAGSYGYTF.

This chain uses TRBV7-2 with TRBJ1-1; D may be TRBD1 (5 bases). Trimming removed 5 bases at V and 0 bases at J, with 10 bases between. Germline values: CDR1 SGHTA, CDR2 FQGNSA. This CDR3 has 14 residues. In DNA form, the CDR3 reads TGTGCCAGCAGCACCGGGGGGATGAACACTGAAGCTTTCTTT. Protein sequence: CASSTGGMNTEAFF.

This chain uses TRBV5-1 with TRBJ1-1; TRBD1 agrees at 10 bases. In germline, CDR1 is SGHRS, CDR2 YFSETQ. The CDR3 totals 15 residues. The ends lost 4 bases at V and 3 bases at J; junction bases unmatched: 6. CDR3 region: CASSTRTGGHTEAFF. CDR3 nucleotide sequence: TGCGCCAGCAGCACGAGGACAGGGGGTCACACTGAAGCTTTCTTT.

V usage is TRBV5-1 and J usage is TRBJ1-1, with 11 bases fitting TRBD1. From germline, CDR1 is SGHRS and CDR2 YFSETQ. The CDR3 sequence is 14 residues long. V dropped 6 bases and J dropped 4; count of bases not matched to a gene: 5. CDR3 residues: CASKPGTGGTEAFF. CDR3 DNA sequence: TGCGCCAGCAAACCCGGGACAGGGGGCACTGAAGCTTTCTTT. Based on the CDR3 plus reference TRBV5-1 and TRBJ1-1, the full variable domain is KAGVTQTPRYLIKTRGQQVTLSCSPISGHRSVSWYQQTPGQGLQFLFEYFSETQRNKGNFPGRFSGRQFSNSRSEMNVSTLELGDSALYLCASKPGTGGTEAFFGQGTRLTVV.

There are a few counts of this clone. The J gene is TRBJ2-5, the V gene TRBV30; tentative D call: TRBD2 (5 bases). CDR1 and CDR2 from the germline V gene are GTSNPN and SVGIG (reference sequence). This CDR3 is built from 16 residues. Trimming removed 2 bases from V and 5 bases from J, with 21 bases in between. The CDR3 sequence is CAWSPPGRRSWETQYF. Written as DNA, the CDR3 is TGTGCCTGGAGTCCCCCGGGGAGACGGTCTTGGGAGACCCAGTACTTC.

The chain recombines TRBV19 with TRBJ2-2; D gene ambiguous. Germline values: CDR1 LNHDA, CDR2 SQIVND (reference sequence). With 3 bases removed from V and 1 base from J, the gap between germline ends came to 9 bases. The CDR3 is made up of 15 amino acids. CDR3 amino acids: CASSIPGKNTGELFF. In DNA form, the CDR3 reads TGTGCCAGTAGTATCCCCGGTAAGAACACCGGGGAGCTGTTTTTT.